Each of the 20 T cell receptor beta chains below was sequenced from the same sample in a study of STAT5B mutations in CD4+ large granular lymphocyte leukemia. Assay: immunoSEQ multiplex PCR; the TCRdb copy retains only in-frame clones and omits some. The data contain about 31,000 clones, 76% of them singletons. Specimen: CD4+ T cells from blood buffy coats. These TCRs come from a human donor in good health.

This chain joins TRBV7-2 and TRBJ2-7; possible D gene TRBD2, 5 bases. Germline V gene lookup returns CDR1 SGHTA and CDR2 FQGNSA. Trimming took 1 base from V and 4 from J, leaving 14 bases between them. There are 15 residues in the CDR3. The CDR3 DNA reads TGTGCCAGCAGCTTAGTATCCGGGAATCGTTACGAGCAGTACTTC. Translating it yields CASSLVSGNRYEQYF.

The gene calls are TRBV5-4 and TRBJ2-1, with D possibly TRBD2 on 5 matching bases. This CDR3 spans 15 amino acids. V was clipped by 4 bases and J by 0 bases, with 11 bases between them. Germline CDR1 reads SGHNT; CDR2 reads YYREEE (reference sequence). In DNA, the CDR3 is TGTGCCAGCAGCCCGGGTGGGAGCTCCTACAATGAGCAGTTCTTC. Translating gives CASSPGGSSYNEQFF.

The CDR3 loop is CASSFLGRETQYF. CDR3 in DNA: TGTGCCAGCAGCTTTCTCGGGAGAGAGACCCAGTACTTC. The chain has TRBV7-9 and TRBJ2-5; perhaps TRBD2 as D (6 bases). V lost 3 bases and J lost 4, with 9 bases in between. The CDR3 consists of 13 residues. Germline-derived CDR1 and CDR2 are SEHNR and FQNEAQ (reference sequence).

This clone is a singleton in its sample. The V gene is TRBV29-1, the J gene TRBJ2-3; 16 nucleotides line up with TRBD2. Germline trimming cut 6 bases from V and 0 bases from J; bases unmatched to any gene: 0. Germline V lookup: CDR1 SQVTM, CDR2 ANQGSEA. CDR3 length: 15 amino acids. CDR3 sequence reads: CSVGLAGGSTDTQYF. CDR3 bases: TGCAGCGTGGGACTAGCGGGAGGGAGCACAGATACGCAGTATTTT.

CDR3 region: CASSPPRDRGNTEAFF. In DNA, the CDR3 is TGTGCCAGTAGTCCCCCCCGCGACAGGGGGAACACTGAAGCTTTCTTT. The chain carries TRBV19 and TRBJ1-1; 8 bases are a match to TRBD1. Germline CDR1 reads LNHDA; CDR2 reads SQIVND (reference sequence). The junction had 9 bases not matched to a gene; V was cut back by 5 bases and J by 1 base. This CDR3 is 16 amino acids long.

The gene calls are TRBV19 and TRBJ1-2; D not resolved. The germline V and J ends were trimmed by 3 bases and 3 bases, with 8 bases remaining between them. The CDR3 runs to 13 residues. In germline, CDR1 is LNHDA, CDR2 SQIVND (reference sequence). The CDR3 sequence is CASSIREHYGYTF. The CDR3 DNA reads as TGTGCCAGTAGTATTCGGGAGCACTATGGCTACACCTTC.

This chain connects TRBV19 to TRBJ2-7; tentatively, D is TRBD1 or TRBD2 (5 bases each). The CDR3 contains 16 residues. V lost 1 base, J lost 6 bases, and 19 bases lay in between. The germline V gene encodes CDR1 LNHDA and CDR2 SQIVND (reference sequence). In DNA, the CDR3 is TGTGCCAGTAGTATAGCCTCCGGGACGGCAAGGTGCGAGCAGTACTTC. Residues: CASSIASGTARCEQYF.

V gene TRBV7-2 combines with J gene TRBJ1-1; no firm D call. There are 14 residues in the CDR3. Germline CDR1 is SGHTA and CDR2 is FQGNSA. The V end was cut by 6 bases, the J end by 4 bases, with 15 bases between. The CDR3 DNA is TGTGCCAGCAGGCCCATCGGGCGTACCACTGAAGCTTTCTTT. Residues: CASRPIGRTTEAFF.

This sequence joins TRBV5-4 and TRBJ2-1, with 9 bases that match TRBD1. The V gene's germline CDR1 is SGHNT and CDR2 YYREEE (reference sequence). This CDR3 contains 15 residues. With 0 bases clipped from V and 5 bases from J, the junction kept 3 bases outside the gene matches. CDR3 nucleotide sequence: TGTGCCAGCAGCTTGGGGGACAGGGTACACAATGAGCAGTTCTTC. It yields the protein CASSLGDRVHNEQFF.

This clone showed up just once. The CDR3 sequence: CAISDLAGEQYF. CDR3 coding DNA: TGTGCCATCAGTGACCTGGCGGGAGAGCAGTACTTC. The chain joins TRBV10-3 to TRBJ2-7; D perhaps matches TRBD2 (6 bases). Looked up from germline, CDR1 is ENHRY and CDR2 is SYGVKD. The CDR3 consists of 12 residues. V gave up 3 bases and J gave up 7 bases, with 10 bases separating them.

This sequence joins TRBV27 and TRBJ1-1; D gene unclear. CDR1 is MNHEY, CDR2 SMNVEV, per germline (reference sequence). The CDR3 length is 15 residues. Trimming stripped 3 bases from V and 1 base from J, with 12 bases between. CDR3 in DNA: TGTGCCAGCAGTTTGATAAAGTTGGGGAACACTGAAGCTTTCTTT. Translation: CASSLIKLGNTEAFF.

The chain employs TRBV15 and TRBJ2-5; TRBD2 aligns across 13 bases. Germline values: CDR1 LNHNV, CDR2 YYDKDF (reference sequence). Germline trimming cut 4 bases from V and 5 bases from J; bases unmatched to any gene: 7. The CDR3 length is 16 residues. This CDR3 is CATSTRGLAGDETQYF. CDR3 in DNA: TGTGCCACCAGCACTAGAGGACTAGCGGGGGATGAGACCCAGTACTTC.

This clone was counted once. The CDR3 is CASSSGTGTAGETQYF. The CDR3 DNA sequence: TGTGCCAGCAGCTCCGGGACAGGTACCGCCGGAGAGACCCAGTACTTC. The chain recombines TRBV7-2 with TRBJ2-5; 8 nucleotides agree with TRBD1. After removal of 4 bases from V and 4 bases from J, the junction contained 11 bases not matched to a gene. The CDR3 has 16 residues. Germline V gives CDR1 SGHTA, CDR2 FQGNSA.

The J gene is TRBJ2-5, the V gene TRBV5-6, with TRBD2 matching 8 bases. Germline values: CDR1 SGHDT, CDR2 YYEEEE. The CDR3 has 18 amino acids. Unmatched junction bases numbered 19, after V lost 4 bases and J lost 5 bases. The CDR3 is CASSPRRSGVRWGETQYF. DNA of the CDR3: TGTGCCAGCAGCCCCCGACGTAGCGGGGTGCGCTGGGGGGAGACCCAGTACTTC.

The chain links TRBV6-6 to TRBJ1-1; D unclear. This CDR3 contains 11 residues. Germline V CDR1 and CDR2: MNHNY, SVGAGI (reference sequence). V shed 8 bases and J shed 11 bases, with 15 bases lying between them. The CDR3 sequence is CASGPSTAAFF. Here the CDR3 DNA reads TGTGCCAGCGGACCATCCACAGCGGCTTTCTTT.

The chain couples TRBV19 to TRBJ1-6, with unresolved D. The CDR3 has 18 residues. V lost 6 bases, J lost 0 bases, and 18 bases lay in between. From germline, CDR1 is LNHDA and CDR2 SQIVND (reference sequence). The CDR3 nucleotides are TGTGCCAGTAGCTCCGGGCCGACTCGAAGCTCCTATAATTCACCCCTCCACTTT. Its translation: CASSSGPTRSSYNSPLHF. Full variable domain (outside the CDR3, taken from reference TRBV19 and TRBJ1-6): DGGITQSPKYLFRKEGQNVTLSCEQNLNHDAMYWYRQDPGQGLRLIYYSQIVNDFQKGDIAEGYSVSREKKESFPLTVTSAQKNPTAFYLCASSSGPTRSSYNSPLHFGNGTRLTVT.

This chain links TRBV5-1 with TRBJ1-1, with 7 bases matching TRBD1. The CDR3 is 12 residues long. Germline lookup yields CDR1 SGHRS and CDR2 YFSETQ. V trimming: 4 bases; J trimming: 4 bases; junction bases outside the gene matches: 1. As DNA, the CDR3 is TGCGCCAGCAGCCGACAGGGCACTGAAGCTTTCTTT. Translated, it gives CASSRQGTEAFF.

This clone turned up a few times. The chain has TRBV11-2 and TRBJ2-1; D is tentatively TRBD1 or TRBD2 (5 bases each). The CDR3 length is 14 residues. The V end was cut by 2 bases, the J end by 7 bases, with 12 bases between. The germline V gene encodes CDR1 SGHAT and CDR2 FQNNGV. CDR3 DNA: TGTGCCAGCAGCTTAAATCGGGGCGGAAATGAGCAGTTCTTC. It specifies CASSLNRGGNEQFF.

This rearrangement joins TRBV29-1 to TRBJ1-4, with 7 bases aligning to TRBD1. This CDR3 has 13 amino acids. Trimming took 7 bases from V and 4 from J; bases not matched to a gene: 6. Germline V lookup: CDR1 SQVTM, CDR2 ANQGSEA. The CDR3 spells CSARDSYNEKLFF. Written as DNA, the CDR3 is TGCAGCGCCCGGGACAGCTATAATGAAAAACTGTTTTTT.

The CDR3 DNA reads TGTGCCAGCAGCTGGCCGGGACAGATGGGAGAAAAACTGTTTTTT. Its protein is CASSWPGQMGEKLFF. This chain joins TRBV5-8 and TRBJ1-4; 7 bases match TRBD1. Germline V lookup: CDR1 SGHTS, CDR2 YDEGEE. Trimming removed 3 bases from V and 8 bases from J; junction bases left unmatched: 10. The CDR3 runs 15 residues.